This TCR beta chain was documented in a study of STAT5B mutations in CD4+ large granular lymphocyte leukemia (dated by TCRdb to 2022 to 2024). Study-wide context: Among the healthy controls, the CDR3 'QG' motif was associated with a particular HLA allele. TCRbeta repertoires of CD4+ T-cell large granular lymphocyte leukemia patients were compared with those of healthy blood donors. Flow cytometry on FACSCanto II or FACSVerse confirmed that purified fractions exceeded 95% purity among lymphocytes.

Overall study results and their limits: Greater clonality appeared to be present in CD4-sorted patient repertoires than in healthy CD4+ repertoires, and the difference was retained after the putative leukemic clones were removed. Main leukemic clonotypes were private to each patient, although approximately 25% appeared at low frequency in other patients' non-leukemic repertoires. The data were not HLA-matched, and the higher clonality in CD4+ T-LGLL than in CD8+ T-LGLL could be due to the relatively small sample size.

The immunoSEQ assay at survey resolution was applied to genomic DNA for sequencing of TCRbeta rearrangements. The authors' pipeline ran thus. In the TCR sequencing data, the lowest productive clonotype frequency that could be detected was 2.59 x 10-5. Only productive TCRbeta rearrangements, defined as complete and in-frame sequences, were included in the analyses. The clonality of each sample was calculated as Simpson clonality in the immunoSEQ Analyzer version 3.0. Clones were binned by frequency as very rare, small, medium, large (1-20%) or hyperexpanded (>20%). OLGA 1.2.3 estimated generation probabilities, VDJtools produced V-gene circos plots, VDJdb was queried for specificities, and GLIPH identified CDR3 motifs. Here the immuneACCESS table is served through TCRdb, limited to in-frame sequences with V and J called. Missing clones are a known gap in these copies; in checked studies unresolved V genes cover under half, and the rest lacks a known reason. That table furnishes V, J and clone size, whereas the DNA furnished D and trimming. The table for this sample lists 48,000 or so clones; around 70% of them were counted only once. The ten largest clones represent 1.5% of the sample.

The healthy controls were 37 blood donors, and the buffy coats of these donors were supplied by the Finnish Red Cross blood service. All TCR-sequenced material derived from peripheral blood: patient blood samples and healthy donor buffy coats. Ficoll-Hypaque gradient centrifugation was used to isolate peripheral blood mononuclear cells. Magnetic purification was used to isolate CD4+ cells from the buffy coats of the healthy controls. The Gentra Puregene Cell and Tissue kit was used to extract genomic DNA, and a Qubit 2.0 fluorometer was used to measure the amount of genomic DNA. As to this clone: Its antigen remains undetermined. No base-level quality is on record; no much larger clone is a single base apart.

The sequencing sample was made of CD4+ T cells from blood buffy coats. This TCR derives from a human donor in good health.

The CDR3 reads CASSQEPRGRGLETQYF. The nucleotide sequence is given as TGTGCCAGCAGCCAGGAGCCTCGAGGGAGGGGTCTAGAGACCCAGTACTTC. This chain joins TRBV14 to TRBJ2-5; 7 central nucleotides agree with TRBD2. The CDR3 measures 17 amino acids from cysteine to phenylalanine. Only the CDR3 part of the read is kept: 51 bases, read in frame from the first base. V trim: 3 bases; J trim: 4 bases; unmatched bases: 14. The germline V gene supplies CDR1 SGHDN and CDR2 FVKESK.